This passage covers 12 T cell receptor beta chains from one sample sequenced in a study of CD8 T cells in ankylosing spondylitis. Each CDR3 protein is one row after TCRdb ran MiXCR on the 5' RACE reads. In the table there are around 280,000 distinct CDR3 sequences, 20% of which are singletons. Sequenced sample: blood, either unsorted or a sorted T cell fraction (not recorded which). These receptors came from a male donor with ankylosing spondylitis or in good health (not recorded which).

The V gene is TRBV21-1, the J gene TRBJ2-7; the D call TRBD1 from the table was never checked on the DNA. TRBV21-1 is annotated as a pseudogene. The CDR3 length is 20 residues. The CDR3 region is CASSNPNYLEGDRVTYEQYV. The CDR3 nucleotides read TGTGCCAGCAGCAATCCGAATTATCTCGAGGGGGACAGGGTCACCTACGAGCAGTACGTC.

This clonotype was picked up a small number of times. The DNA of the CDR3 is TGTGCCAGCTCACCAGAACTCTCTGGAAACACCATATATTTT. Translating it yields CASSPELSGNTIYF. The genes are TRBV18 and TRBJ1-3; D is unclear. This CDR3 region has 14 residues. V was trimmed by 2 bases and J by 0 bases, leaving 5 bases between them. CDR1 and CDR2 from the germline V gene are KGHSH and LQKENI.

This clonotype was detected a few times. This rearrangement joins TRBV20-1 to TRBJ2-3, with TRBD2 identical over 7 bases. Looked up from germline, CDR1 is DFQATT and CDR2 is SNEGSKA (reference sequence). The ends lost 0 bases at V and 2 bases at J; junction bases unmatched: 5. This CDR3 comprises 15 residues. The CDR3 coding sequence is TGCAGTGCTAGAGAGCCTAGCGGCTTCACAGATACGCAGTATTTT. This codes for CSAREPSGFTDTQYF.

The rearrangement joins TRBV5-1 to TRBJ2-1; D possibly matches TRBD1 or TRBD2 (5 bases each). Germline V gene sequence: CDR1 SGHRS, CDR2 YFSETQ. V was pared by 5 bases and J by 0 bases, with 15 bases between. The CDR3 consists of 16 residues. The CDR3 here is CASSSEGRSSYNEQFF. DNA of the CDR3: TGCGCCAGCAGTTCCGAGGGGAGAAGCTCCTACAATGAGCAGTTCTTC.

J is TRBJ1-1 and V is TRBV20-1; no firm D call. Germline V gene sequence: CDR1 DFQATT, CDR2 SNEGSKA (reference sequence). This CDR3 contains 10 residues. V was pared by 4 bases and J by 4 bases, with 4 bases between. The CDR3 DNA follows: TGCAGTGCTACAATCACTGAAGCTTTCTTT. As protein: CSATITEAFF.

V is TRBV24-1 and J is TRBJ2-1; 7 bases map to TRBD2. The V gene's germline CDR1 is KGHDR and CDR2 SFDVKD. The CDR3 covers 16 residues. After removal of 4 bases from V and 0 bases from J, the junction contained 5 bases not matched to a gene. The CDR3 spells CATSDPSGTSYNEQFF. The CDR3 nucleotides are TGTGCCACCAGTGACCCTAGCGGTACCTCCTACAATGAGCAGTTCTTC.

This chain uses TRBV5-1 with TRBJ2-5, with D perhaps matching TRBD1 (5 bases). This CDR3 comprises 13 residues. Germline lookup yields CDR1 SGHRS and CDR2 YFSETQ. The V end lost 0 bases, the J end lost 4 bases, and 7 bases lay between the germline ends. The CDR3 protein is CASSLGRVETQYF. CDR3 coding DNA: TGCGCCAGCAGCTTGGGCAGGGTAGAGACCCAGTACTTC. Based on the CDR3 plus reference TRBV5-1 and TRBJ2-5, the full variable domain is KAGVTQTPRYLIKTRGQQVTLSCSPISGHRSVSWYQQTPGQGLQFLFEYFSETQRNKGNFPGRFSGRQFSNSRSEMNVSTLELGDSALYLCASSLGRVETQYFGPGTRLLVL.

On this clonotype itself: This may stem from a read error, because a much larger clone lies one nucleotide away. The chain uses TRBV10-3 and TRBJ2-3, with 9 nucleotides matching TRBD1. Germline assignment: CDR1 ENHRY and CDR2 SYGVKD. The CDR3 loop spans 16 amino acids. CDR3 residues: CVISPGQGPETDTQYF. The CDR3, as DNA: TGTGTCATCAGTCCGGGACAGGGCCCGGAGACAGATACGCAGTATTTT.

Ten or more counts support this clonotype. The V gene is TRBV28, the J gene TRBJ1-4; D unclear. CDR3 length: 16 amino acids. V was shortened by 7 bases and J by 0 bases, with 15 bases between the two germline ends. Germline V gives CDR1 MDHEN, CDR2 SYDVKM. CDR3 region: CASTYIRATTNEKLFF. CDR3 DNA: TGTGCCAGCACTTATATAAGGGCCACAACTAATGAAAAACTGTTTTTT.

This chain uses TRBV5-1 with TRBJ2-1, with 16 nucleotides matching TRBD2. The V gene end was trimmed by 4 bases and the J gene end by 1 base; junction bases not matched to a gene: 8. The germline CDR1 and CDR2 sequences are SGHRS and YFSETQ. The CDR3 consists of 19 residues. The CDR3 region has the DNA TGCGCCAGCAGCGGGGGACTAGCGGGAGGGATCGCATCCTACAATGAGCAGTTCTTC. As protein: CASSGGLAGGIASYNEQFF.

The rearrangement links TRBV20-1 to TRBJ1-6; weak D call: TRBD1 (6 bases). Trimming removed 6 bases at V and 3 bases at J, with 15 bases between. This CDR3 has 15 residues. Germline CDR1 reads DFQATT; CDR2 reads SNEGSKA (reference sequence). This chain's CDR3 is CSAAGVESYNSPLHF. The DNA for the CDR3 is TGCAGTGCGGCAGGGGTCGAGAGCTATAATTCACCCCTCCACTTT.

This rearrangement joins TRBV6-5 to TRBJ2-1; D is perhaps TRBD2 (5 bases). CDR1 MNHEY and CDR2 SVGAGI come from the germline V gene. The CDR3 contains 15 residues. V lost 0 bases, J lost 7 bases, and 13 bases lay in between. The CDR3 sequence: CASSYSTPEVNEQFF. CDR3 nucleotide sequence: TGTGCCAGCAGTTACTCGACCCCGGAGGTAAATGAGCAGTTCTTC.